A selection of T cell receptor beta chains follows, all from one sample in a study of T cells in Graves' hyperthyroidism and ophthalmopathy. TCRdb re-derived calls from the multiplex PCR reads in MiXCR, one entry per CDR3 protein. The profile covers fewer than 500,000 distinct CDR3 sequences, with roughly 14% appearing a single time and roughly a fifth taken by the ten largest. Sequencing was carried out using blood. The receptors originated from a woman in her twenties or thirties with Graves' ophthalmopathy. CDR3s include the opening cysteine and the closing phenylalanine or tryptophan. A D gene is named only where the DNA matches it firmly. A clone size is listed for some rows: how often the clone was seen (once, few, many), or a class if it is expanded.

TRBJ2-7 | TRBD2 | many | TRBV2 | TGTGCCAGCAGTGAAGGTCGCGGGGGGCTGGGCTACGAGCAGTACTTC | CASSEGRGGLGYEQYF
TRBJ1-6 | NA | few | TRBV2 | TGTGCCAGCAGCGACAGAAACTTTAATTCACCCCTCCACTTT | CASSDRNFNSPLHF
TRBJ1-1 | NA | many | TRBV11-2 | TGTGCCAGCAGCTTTGGAAGATCTGAAGCTTTCTTT | CASSFGRSEAFF
TRBJ2-6 | TRBD1 | NA | TRBV18 | TGTGCCAGCTCACCAACCGGGACAGGGAACCCCTCCTCTGGGGCCAACGTCCTGACTTTC | CASSPTGTGNPSSGANVLTF
TRBJ1-3 | NA | few | TRBV5-4 | TGTGCCAGCAGCTTGCAGTCATCACGGCCCATATATTTT | CASSLQSSRPIYF
TRBJ2-1 | TRBD2 | NA | TRBV15 | TGTGCCACCAGCCGAGACGGGGGGGCCTACAATGAGCAGTTCTTC | CATSRDGGAYNEQFF
TRBJ2-1 | TRBD2 | many | TRBV14 | TGTGCCAGCAGCCCGGGACTAGCGGCGGAGAATGAGCAGTTCTTC | CASSPGLAAENEQFF
TRBJ2-3 | NA | few | TRBV7-9 | TGTGCCAGCAGCTTAGCTGTTAACGGGGGCACAGATACGCAGTATTTT | CASSLAVNGGTDTQYF
TRBJ2-7 | TRBD2 | many | TRBV11-2 | TGTGCCAGCGCCTTGGGGCTAGCGGGCTACGAGCAGTACTTC | CASALGLAGYEQYF
TRBJ1-1 | TRBD1 | many | TRBV20-1 | TGCAGTGCCCCCCTGACAGGGGCGCGTTTAGTGGACACTGAAGCTTTCTTT | CSAPLTGARLVDTEAFF
TRBJ2-1 | TRBD2 | NA | TRBV9 | TGTGCCAGCAGCGTAGCGGGGACTAGCGGCTACAATGAGCAGTTCTTC | CASSVAGTSGYNEQFF
TRBJ2-2 | TRBD1 | many | TRBV20-1 | TGCAGTGCCACCGGGACAGGGGCGAACACCGGGGAGCTGTTTTTT | CSATGTGANTGELFF
TRBJ1-5 | NA | NA | TRBV7-9 | TGTGCCAGCAGCTTAGGAGGGAATCAGCCCCAGCGTTTT | CASSLGGNQPQRF
TRBJ1-5 | TRBD1 | many | TRBV7-9 | TGTGCCAGCAGCTTAGACAGGGGTATCAATCAGCCCCAGCATTTT | CASSLDRGINQPQHF
TRBJ2-1 | NA | NA | TRBV10-3 | TGTGCCATCATCCCCAAACGCCTCCCGAGCTCCTACAATGAGCAGTTCTTC | CAIIPKRLPSSYNEQFF
TRBJ2-2 | TRBD2 | few | TRBV20-1 | TGCAGTGCTAAGCGGGGGGGCACCGGGGAGCTGTTTTTT | CSAKRGGTGELFF
TRBJ2-3 | NA | NA | TRBV24-1 | TGTGCCACCAGTCATACACTCACAGATACGCAGTATTTT | CATSHTLTDTQYF
TRBJ1-6 | TRBD1 | NA | TRBV28 | TGCGCCAGCACCCGGGACAGGGGAGCACCCCTCCACTTT | CASTRDRGAPLHF
TRBJ1-1 | NA | many | TRBV6-1 | TGTGCCAGCAGTGAACACTCTGGAGTCCCAGCTTTCTTT | CASSEHSGVPAFF
TRBJ2-3 | NA | NA | TRBV4-1 | TGCGCCAGCAGCCAAATATGGCGGGGAATAAGGGGAGATACGCAGTATTTT | CASSQIWRGIRGDTQYF
TRBJ2-5 | TRBD1 | many | TRBV28 | TGTGCCAGCAGTTCGGCACAGGGGATGGAGACCCAGTACTTC | CASSSAQGMETQYF
TRBJ2-5 | NA | many | TRBV20-1 | TGCAGTGCTAGTGGACTGGAAGAGACCCAGTACTTC | CSASGLEETQYF
TRBJ2-5 | NA | many | TRBV20-1 | TGCAGTGCCGTACTGGCCCTCCTAGGGGAGACCCAGTACTTC | CSAVLALLGETQYF
TRBJ1-5 | TRBD1 | many | TRBV13 | TGTGCCAGCAGCCCAGGACAGGGAGAGCCCCAGCATTTT | CASSPGQGEPQHF
TRBJ1-2 | TRBD1 | NA | TRBV4-2 | TGTGCCAGCAGCCAACCGACAGGGGGTAGAGACTACACCTTC | CASSQPTGGRDYTF
TRBJ1-5 | TRBD1 | many | TRBV10-3 | TGTGCCATCAGTGAGGGGGCAGGGGGTGGGAATCAGCCCCAGCATTTT | CAISEGAGGGNQPQHF
TRBJ1-4 | NA | few | TRBV6-1 | TGTGCCAGCAGTTATGGGGGGTCTAATGAAAAACTGTTTTTT | CASSYGGSNEKLFF
TRBJ1-5 | NA | NA | TRBV15 | TGTGCCACCAGCAGAGATTGGGCGGGAGTCAATCAGCCCCAGCATTTT | CATSRDWAGVNQPQHF
TRBJ2-1 | NA | many | TRBV13 | TGTGCCAGCAGCTCCAAGGGTCTTCAAAATGAGCAGTTCTTC | CASSSKGLQNEQFF
TRBJ2-5 | NA | many | TRBV15 | TGTGCCACCAGCAGTCTAAACCGGGGCAGAAGTGCGGAGACCCAGTACTTC | CATSSLNRGRSAETQYF
TRBJ2-5 | NA | few | TRBV19 | TGTGCCAGTAGTATCCAGACAAAAGAGACCCAGTACTTC | CASSIQTKETQYF